The 8 T cell receptor beta chains presented below share a single source sample, sequenced in a study of T cell changes during pregnancy in multiple sclerosis. Libraries were prepared by immunoSEQ multiplex PCR; TCRdb keeps only in-frame clonotypes and omits some of them. The repertoire holds roughly 100,000 clones, with roughly 92% as singletons. Sequencing used peripheral blood, obtained after pregnancy. The receptor source for this set is a female donor with multiple sclerosis, enrolled in a pregnancy study.

The chain uses TRBV28 and TRBJ2-3; a possible D gene is TRBD2 (6 bases). The ends were cut back, 3 bases at V and 5 bases at J, with 18 bases in the middle. Germline V gene data show CDR1 as MDHEN and CDR2 as SYDVKM. CDR3 length equals 16 residues. CDR3 sequence (DNA): TGTGCCAGCAGTTTTGACCGGAGGGCCGGGGGAGATACGCAGTATTTT. Translated, it gives CASSFDRRAGGDTQYF.

The rearrangement joins TRBV7-6 to TRBJ1-4; a weak D match, TRBD1 (6 bases). V lost 1 base and J 7 bases, leaving 16 bases between the germline ends. The CDR3 length is 16 residues. Germline V gives CDR1 SGHVS, CDR2 FNYEAQ. Here the CDR3 reads CASSLDREGASEKLFF. The CDR3 nucleotides are TGTGCCAGCAGCTTAGACAGGGAGGGCGCAAGTGAAAAACTGTTTTTT.

This rearrangement joins TRBV29-1 to TRBJ2-5; the match to TRBD2 covers 8 bases. J lost 5 bases, V lost 7 bases, and 12 bases had no gene match. The CDR3 covers 14 residues. The germline V gene encodes CDR1 SQVTM and CDR2 ANQGSEA. CDR3 loop: CSAPGRLARETQYF. The DNA of the CDR3 is TGCAGCGCCCCCGGGCGACTAGCGAGGGAGACCCAGTACTTC. The variable domain in full, with the rest retrieved from reference TRBV29-1 and TRBJ2-5, is SAVISQKPSRDICQRGTSLTIQCQVDSQVTMMFWYRQQPGQSLTLIATANQGSEATYESGFVIDKFPISRPNLTFSTLTVSNMSPEDSSIYLCSAPGRLARETQYFGPGTRLLVL.

The chain links TRBV19 to TRBJ1-1, with D unresolved. Trimming took off 1 base at V and 0 bases at J, with 9 bases between the two ends. This CDR3 comprises 15 residues. Germline values: CDR1 LNHDA, CDR2 SQIVND (reference sequence). CDR3 region: CASSIGRALNTEAFF. CDR3 sequence (DNA): TGTGCCAGTAGTATAGGGAGGGCATTGAACACTGAAGCTTTCTTT.

The rearrangement links TRBV7-2 to TRBJ2-3; TRBD2 matches 7 bases. V was pared by 8 bases and J by 3 bases, with 14 bases of the junction left unmatched. Germline assignment: CDR1 SGHTA and CDR2 FQGNSA. This CDR3 contains 16 residues. CDR3 sequence: CASGWAGELTTDTQYF. The CDR3 region has the DNA TGTGCCAGCGGGTGGGCGGGGGAGTTGACGACAGATACGCAGTATTTT.

The chain has TRBV6-1 and TRBJ2-7; 9 bases are a match to TRBD1. V gave up 7 bases and J gave up 2 bases; unmatched junction bases: 6. This CDR3 region has 14 residues. The V gene's germline CDR1 is MNHNS and CDR2 SASEGT. CDR3 protein: CASNGQGFTYEQYF. CDR3 sequence (DNA): TGTGCCAGCAATGGACAGGGGTTCACCTACGAGCAGTACTTC.

This clone was counted once. The chain combines TRBV4-1 with TRBJ1-1; a weak D match, TRBD1 (5 bases). Germline V gene data show CDR1 as MGHRA and CDR2 as YSYEKL. Trimming took off 2 bases at V and 5 bases at J, with 12 bases between the two ends. This CDR3 has 14 amino acids. This CDR3 is CASSQLAGRTEAFF. CDR3 nucleotide sequence: TGCGCCAGCAGCCAATTGGCAGGGCGGACTGAAGCTTTCTTT.

The rearrangement joins TRBV7-9 to TRBJ1-5; D is perhaps TRBD1 (5 bases). This CDR3 has 15 amino acids. Germline V gives CDR1 SEHNR, CDR2 FQNEAQ (reference sequence). Trimming removed 0 bases from V and 4 bases from J, with 10 bases in between. The CDR3 reads CASSLAEGRNQPQHF. As DNA, the CDR3 is TGTGCCAGCAGCTTAGCTGAGGGGAGGAATCAGCCCCAGCATTTT.